Here is one T cell receptor (beta chain) with its context. Antigen unknown. Amplified TCR beta CDR3 regions derived from RNA transcripts. The HTBI primer set served for first-round RT-PCR of the TCR CDR3. TCRdb passed the multiplex PCR reads through MiXCR, listing each CDR3 protein once. The data contain 600,000 to 700,000 distinct CDR3 sequences, roughly 14% of them singletons. The data are from a study of T cells in Graves' hyperthyroidism and ophthalmopathy. Study outcomes and limitations: Among clonotypes expanded in thyroid above 0.001, most were also found in blood.

Any patient presenting with uncontrolled infection, other autoimmune disease, pregnancy or lactation was left out. The germline V gene encodes CDR1 SQVTM and CDR2 ANQGSEA. The CDR3 covers 16 residues. V was pared by 0 bases and J by 0 bases, with 11 bases between. The sequencing sample was made of blood. The clonotype was recovered from a woman between 40 and 50 years old with Graves' ophthalmopathy. The chain uses TRBV29-1 and TRBJ2-2; maybe TRBD1 (5 bases). The CDR3 spells CSVEDGTGANTGELFF. CDR3 DNA: TGCAGCGTTGAAGATGGAACAGGAGCGAACACCGGGGAGCTGTTTTTT.